This paragraph reports one T cell receptor beta chain. Germline CDR1 SGDLS, CDR2 YYNGEE. This CDR3 has 13 residues. The V segment lost 3 bases and the J segment 7 bases; nucleotides outside the gene matches: 5. Those enrolled in Seattle joined during active infection and were followed longitudinally afterward. Authors' analysis steps: The assay estimated nucleated cells by amplifying reference gene primers. The repertoire was sequenced with immunoSEQ multiplex PCR; TCRdb's copy has only in-frame clones and lacks some. V and J calls and clone size are copied from that table; D and trimming were computed from the DNA. The sample comprises 200,000 to 300,000 clones, roughly 91% of which are singletons, and approximately 0.8% rests with the top ten. The sample belongs to a study of blood T cell repertoires in COVID-19. Study at large: Collection of acute and convalescent COVID-19 samples took place in the United States, Italy and Spain.

Sequenced sample: peripheral blood. The V gene is TRBV9, the J gene TRBJ2-7, with TRBD1 identical over 9 bases. The TCR was taken from a man between 25 and 39 years old with COVID-19, enrolled during active disease. The chain's CDR3 is CASSATGGYEQYF. The CDR3 nucleotides are TGTGCCAGCAGCGCAACAGGGGGCTATGAGCAGTACTTC.